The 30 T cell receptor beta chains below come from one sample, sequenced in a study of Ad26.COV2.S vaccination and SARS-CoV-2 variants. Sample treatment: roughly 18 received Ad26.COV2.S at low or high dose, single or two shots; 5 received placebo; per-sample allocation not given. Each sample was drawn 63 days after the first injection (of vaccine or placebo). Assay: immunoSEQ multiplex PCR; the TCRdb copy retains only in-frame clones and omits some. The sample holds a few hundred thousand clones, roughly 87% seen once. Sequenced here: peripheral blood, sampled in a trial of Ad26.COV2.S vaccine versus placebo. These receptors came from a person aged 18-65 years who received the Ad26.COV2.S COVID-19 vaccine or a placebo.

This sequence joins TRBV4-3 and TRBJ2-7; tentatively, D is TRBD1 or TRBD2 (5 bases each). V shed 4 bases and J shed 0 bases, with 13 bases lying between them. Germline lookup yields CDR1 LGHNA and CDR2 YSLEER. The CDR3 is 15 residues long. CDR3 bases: TGCGCCAGCAGCCCAGGGACCGGCGGCTCCTACGAGCAGTACTTC. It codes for CASSPGTGGSYEQYF.

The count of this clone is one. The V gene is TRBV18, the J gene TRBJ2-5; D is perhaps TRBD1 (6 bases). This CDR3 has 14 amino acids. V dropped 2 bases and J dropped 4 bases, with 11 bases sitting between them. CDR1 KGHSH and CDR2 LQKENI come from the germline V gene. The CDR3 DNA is TGTGCCAGCTCACCAGGGGGCGAGGGAGAGACCCAGTACTTC. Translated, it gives CASSPGGEGETQYF.

CDR3 in DNA: TGTGCCAGCAGTGAACCGGCTAGCGGGGTTGACTCCTACGAGCAGTACTTC. This encodes CASSEPASGVDSYEQYF. This chain links TRBV6-1 with TRBJ2-7, with 9 bases identical to TRBD2. Germline V CDR1 and CDR2: MNHNS, SASEGT. V trimming: 2 bases; J trimming: 0 bases; junction bases outside the gene matches: 8. The CDR3 runs to 17 residues.

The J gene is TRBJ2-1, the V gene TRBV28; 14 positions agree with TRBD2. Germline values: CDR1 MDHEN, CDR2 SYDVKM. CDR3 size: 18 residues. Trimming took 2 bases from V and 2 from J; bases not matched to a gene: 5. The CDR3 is CASSLRTSGRRAYNEQFF. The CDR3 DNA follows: TGTGCCAGCAGTTTACGGACTAGCGGGAGGAGGGCCTACAATGAGCAGTTCTTC. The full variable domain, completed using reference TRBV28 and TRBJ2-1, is DVKVTQSSRYLVKRTGEKVFLECVQDMDHENMFWYRQDPGLGLRLIYFSYDVKMKEKGDIPEGYSVSREKKERFSLILESASTNQTSMYLCASSLRTSGRRAYNEQFFGPGTRLTVL.

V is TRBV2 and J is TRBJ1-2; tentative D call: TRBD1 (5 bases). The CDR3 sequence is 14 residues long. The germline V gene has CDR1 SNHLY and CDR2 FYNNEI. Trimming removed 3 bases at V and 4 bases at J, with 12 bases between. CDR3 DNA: TGTGCCAGCAGTGATGAGGGGTTGGGCTATGGCTACACCTTC. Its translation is CASSDEGLGYGYTF.

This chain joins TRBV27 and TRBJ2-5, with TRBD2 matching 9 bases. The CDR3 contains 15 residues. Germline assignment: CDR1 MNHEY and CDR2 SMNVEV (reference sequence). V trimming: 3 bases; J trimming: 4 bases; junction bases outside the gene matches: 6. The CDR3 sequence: CASSFIAGEGETQYF. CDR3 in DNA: TGTGCCAGCAGTTTTATAGCGGGAGAGGGAGAGACCCAGTACTTC.

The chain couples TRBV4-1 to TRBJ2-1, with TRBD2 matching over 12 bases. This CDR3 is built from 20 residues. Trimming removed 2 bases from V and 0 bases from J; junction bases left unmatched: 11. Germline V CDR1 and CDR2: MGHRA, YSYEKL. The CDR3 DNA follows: TGCGCCAGCAGCCAAAAAAGACTAGCGGGAGCCCGTTTCTCCTACAATGAGCAGTTCTTC. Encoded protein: CASSQKRLAGARFSYNEQFF.

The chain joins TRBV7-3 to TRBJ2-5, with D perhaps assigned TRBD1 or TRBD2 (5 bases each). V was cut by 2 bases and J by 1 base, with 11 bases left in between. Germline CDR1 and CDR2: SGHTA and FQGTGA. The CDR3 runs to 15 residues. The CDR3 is CASSLRRGVQETQYF. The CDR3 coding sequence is TGTGCCAGCAGCTTACGTAGGGGAGTCCAAGAGACCCAGTACTTC.

CDR3 protein: CASSYTSGGMSSYEQYF. Here the CDR3 DNA reads TGTGCCAGCAGTTATACTAGCGGGGGGATGAGCTCCTACGAGCAGTACTTC. V is TRBV7-9 and J is TRBJ2-7; 12 bases are a match to TRBD2. J gave up 0 bases and V 6 bases, and 9 bases lay outside the gene matches. Germline assignment: CDR1 SEHNR and CDR2 FQNEAQ (reference sequence). This CDR3 is built from 17 residues.

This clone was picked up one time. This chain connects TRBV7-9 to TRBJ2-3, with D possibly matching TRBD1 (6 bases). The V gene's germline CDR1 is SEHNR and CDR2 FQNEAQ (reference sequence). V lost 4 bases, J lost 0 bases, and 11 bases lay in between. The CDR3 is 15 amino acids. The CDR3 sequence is CASSSPGHSTDTQYF. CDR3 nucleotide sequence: TGTGCCAGCAGCTCGCCGGGACACAGCACAGATACGCAGTATTTT.

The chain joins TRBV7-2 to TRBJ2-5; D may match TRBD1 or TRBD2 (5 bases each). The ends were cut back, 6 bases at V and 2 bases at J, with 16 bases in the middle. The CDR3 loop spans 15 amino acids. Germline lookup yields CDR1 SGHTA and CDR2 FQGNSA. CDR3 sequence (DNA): TGTGCCAGCAGTCCCGGGACGGGTCAACAAGAGACCCAGTACTTC. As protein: CASSPGTGQQETQYF.

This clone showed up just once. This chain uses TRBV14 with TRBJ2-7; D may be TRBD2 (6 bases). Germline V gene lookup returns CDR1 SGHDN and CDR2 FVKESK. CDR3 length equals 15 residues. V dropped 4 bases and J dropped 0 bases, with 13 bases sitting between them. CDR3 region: CASSLAGTFSYEQYF. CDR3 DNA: TGTGCCAGCAGCCTTGCGGGAACCTTCTCCTACGAGCAGTACTTC.

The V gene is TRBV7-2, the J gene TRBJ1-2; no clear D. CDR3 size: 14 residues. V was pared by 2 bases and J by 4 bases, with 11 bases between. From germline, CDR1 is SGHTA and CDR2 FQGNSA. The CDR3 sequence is CASSLSKAPYGYTF. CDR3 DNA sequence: TGTGCCAGCAGCTTATCGAAGGCGCCCTATGGCTACACCTTC.

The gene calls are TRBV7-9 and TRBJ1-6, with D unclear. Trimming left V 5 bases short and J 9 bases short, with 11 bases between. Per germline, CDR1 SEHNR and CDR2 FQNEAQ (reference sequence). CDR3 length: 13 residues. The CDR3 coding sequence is TGTGCCAGCAGCCCGTTTCAGTCTTCACCCCTCCACTTT. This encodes CASSPFQSSPLHF.

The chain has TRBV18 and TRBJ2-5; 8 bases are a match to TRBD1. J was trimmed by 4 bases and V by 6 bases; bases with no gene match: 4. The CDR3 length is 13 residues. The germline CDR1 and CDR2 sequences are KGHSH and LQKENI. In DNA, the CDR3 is TGTGCCAGCTCGCCCAGGGGGCGAGAGACCCAGTACTTC. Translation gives CASSPRGRETQYF.

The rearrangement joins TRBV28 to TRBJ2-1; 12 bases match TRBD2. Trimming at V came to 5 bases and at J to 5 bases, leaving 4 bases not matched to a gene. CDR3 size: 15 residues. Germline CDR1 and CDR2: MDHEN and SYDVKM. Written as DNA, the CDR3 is TGTGCCAGCAGTGTCACTAGCGGGGGGAACAATGAGCAGTTCTTC. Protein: CASSVTSGGNNEQFF.

CDR3 sequence (DNA): TGTGCCAGCAGTACAGGGAGATGGGGAGAGACCCAGTACTTC. The encoded protein is CASSTGRWGETQYF. The chain recombines TRBV6-6 with TRBJ2-5; weak D call: TRBD1 (6 bases). The CDR3 loop spans 14 amino acids. Looked up from germline, CDR1 is MNHNY and CDR2 is SVGAGI (reference sequence). The V gene lost 5 bases and the J gene lost 4 bases, with 14 bases spanning the gap.

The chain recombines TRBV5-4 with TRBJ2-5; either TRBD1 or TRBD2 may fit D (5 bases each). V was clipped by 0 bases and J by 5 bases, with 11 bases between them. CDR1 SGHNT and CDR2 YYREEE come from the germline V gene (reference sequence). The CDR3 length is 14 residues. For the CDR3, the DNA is TGTGCCAGCAGCTTGGGAGGGACCCCGGAGACCCAGTACTTC. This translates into CASSLGGTPETQYF.

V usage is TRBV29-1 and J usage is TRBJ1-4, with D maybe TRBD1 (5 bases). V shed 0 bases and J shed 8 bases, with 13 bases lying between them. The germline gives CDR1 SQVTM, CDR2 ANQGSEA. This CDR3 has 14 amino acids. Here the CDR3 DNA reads TGCAGCGTTGAAGATCGGGGCAGAGGAGAAAAACTGTTTTTT. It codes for CSVEDRGRGEKLFF.

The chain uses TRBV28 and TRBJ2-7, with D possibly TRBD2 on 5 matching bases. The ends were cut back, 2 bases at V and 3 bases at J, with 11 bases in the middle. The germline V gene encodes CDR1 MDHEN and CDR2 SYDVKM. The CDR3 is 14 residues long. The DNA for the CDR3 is TGTGCCAGCAGTTTACCCGGGGTCAGCTACGAGCAGTACTTC. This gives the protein CASSLPGVSYEQYF.

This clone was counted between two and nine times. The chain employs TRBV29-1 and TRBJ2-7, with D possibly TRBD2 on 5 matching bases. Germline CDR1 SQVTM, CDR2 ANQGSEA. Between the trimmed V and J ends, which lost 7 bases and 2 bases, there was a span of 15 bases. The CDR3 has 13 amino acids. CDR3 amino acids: CSARGSPPYEQYF. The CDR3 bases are TGCAGCGCTCGGGGAAGTCCCCCCTACGAGCAGTACTTC.

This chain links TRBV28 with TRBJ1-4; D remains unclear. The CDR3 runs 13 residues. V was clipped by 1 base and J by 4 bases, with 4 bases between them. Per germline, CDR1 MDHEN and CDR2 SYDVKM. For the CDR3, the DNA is TGTGCCAGCAGTTTATACGGTAATGAAAAACTGTTTTTT. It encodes CASSLYGNEKLFF.

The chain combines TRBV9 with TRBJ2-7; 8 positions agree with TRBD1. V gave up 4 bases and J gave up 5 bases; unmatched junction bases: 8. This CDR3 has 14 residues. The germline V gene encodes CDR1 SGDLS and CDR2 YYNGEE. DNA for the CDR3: TGTGCCAGCAGCCCCCGACAGGGGTGGAACGAGCAGTACTTC. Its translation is CASSPRQGWNEQYF.

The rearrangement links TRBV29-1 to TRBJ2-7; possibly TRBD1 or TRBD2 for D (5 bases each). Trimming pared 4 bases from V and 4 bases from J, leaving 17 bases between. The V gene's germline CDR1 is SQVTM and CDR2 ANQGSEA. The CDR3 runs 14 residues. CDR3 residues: CSVGGTGGPYEQYF. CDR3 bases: TGCAGCGTTGGGGGGACGGGCGGACCGTACGAGCAGTACTTC.

CDR3 in amino acids: CASSSHGGGEQYF. The CDR3 region has the DNA TGTGCCAGCAGTTCACACGGGGGGGGCGAGCAGTACTTC. This chain joins TRBV27 and TRBJ2-7; 8 nucleotides line up with TRBD2. Unmatched junction bases numbered 5, after V lost 4 bases and J lost 6 bases. CDR1 and CDR2 from the germline V gene are MNHEY and SMNVEV (reference sequence). The CDR3 contains 13 residues.

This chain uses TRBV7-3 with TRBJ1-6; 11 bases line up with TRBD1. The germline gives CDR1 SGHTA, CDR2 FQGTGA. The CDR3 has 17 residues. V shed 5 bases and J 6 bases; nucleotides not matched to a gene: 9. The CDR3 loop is CASSPPKDRGLNSPLHF. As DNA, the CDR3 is TGTGCCAGCAGCCCTCCAAAGGACAGGGGGCTTAATTCACCCCTCCACTTT.

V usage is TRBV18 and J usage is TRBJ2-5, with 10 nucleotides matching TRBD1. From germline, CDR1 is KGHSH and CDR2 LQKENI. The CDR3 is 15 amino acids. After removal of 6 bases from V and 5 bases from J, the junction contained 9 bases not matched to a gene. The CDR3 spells CASSLNDRGHETQYF. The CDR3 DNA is TGTGCCAGCTCCCTCAACGACAGGGGGCACGAGACCCAGTACTTC.

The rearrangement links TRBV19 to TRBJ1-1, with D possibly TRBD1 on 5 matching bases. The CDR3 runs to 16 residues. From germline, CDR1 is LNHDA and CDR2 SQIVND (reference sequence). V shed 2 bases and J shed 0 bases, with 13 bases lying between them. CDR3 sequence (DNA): TGTGCCAGTAGTATAATATCAGGGACTTTGAACACTGAAGCTTTCTTT. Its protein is CASSIISGTLNTEAFF.

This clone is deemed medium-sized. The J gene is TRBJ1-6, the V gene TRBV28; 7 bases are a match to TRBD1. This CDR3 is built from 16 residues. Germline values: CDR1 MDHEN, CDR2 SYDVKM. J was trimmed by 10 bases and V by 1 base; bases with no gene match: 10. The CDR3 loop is CASSLSSDRMTSPLHF. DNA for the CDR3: TGTGCCAGCAGTTTATCATCGGACAGGATGACCTCACCCCTCCACTTT. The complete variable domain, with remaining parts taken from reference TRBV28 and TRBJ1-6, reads DVKVTQSSRYLVKRTGEKVFLECVQDMDHENMFWYRQDPGLGLRLIYFSYDVKMKEKGDIPEGYSVSREKKERFSLILESASTNQTSMYLCASSLSSDRMTSPLHFGNGTRLTVT.

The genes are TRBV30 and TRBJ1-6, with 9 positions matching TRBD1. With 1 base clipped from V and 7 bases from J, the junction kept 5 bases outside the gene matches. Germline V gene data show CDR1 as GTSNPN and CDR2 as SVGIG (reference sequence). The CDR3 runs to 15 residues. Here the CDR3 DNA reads TGTGCCTGGAGTGGCCCCGGGACAGGGAATTCACCCCTCCACTTT. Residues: CAWSGPGTGNSPLHF. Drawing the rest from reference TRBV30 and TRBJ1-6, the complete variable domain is SQTIHQWPATLVQPVGSPLSLECTVEGTSNPNLYWYRQAAGRGLQLLFYSVGIGQISSEVPQNLSASRPQDRQFILSSKKLLLSDSGFYLCAWSGPGTGNSPLHFGNGTRLTVT.